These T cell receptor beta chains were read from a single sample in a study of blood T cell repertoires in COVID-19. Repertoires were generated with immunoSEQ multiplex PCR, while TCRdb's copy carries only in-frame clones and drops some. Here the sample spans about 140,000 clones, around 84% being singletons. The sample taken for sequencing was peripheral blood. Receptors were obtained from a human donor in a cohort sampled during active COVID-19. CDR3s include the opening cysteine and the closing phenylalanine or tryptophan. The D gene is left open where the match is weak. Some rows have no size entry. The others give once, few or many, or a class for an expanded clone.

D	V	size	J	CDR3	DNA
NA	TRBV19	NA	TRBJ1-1	CASSIRTAGNTEAFF	TGTGCCAGTAGTATTCGGACGGCGGGGAACACTGAAGCTTTCTTT
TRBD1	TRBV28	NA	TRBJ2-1	CASRIGQAEQFF	TGTGCCAGCAGAATTGGACAGGCAGAGCAGTTCTTC
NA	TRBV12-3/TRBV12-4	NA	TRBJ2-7	CASSLAGRRWYF	TGTGCCAGCAGTTTAGCAGGGAGAAGATGGTACTTC
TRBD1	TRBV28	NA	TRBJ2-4	CASSRTGELDIQYF	TGTGCCAGCAGTCGGACAGGGGAGTTAGACATTCAGTACTTC
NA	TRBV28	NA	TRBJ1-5	CASRRSNNQPQHF	TGTGCCAGCAGGAGATCAAACAATCAGCCCCAGCATTTT
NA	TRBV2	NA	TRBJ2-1	CASSESGYNEQFF	TGTGCCAGCAGTGAATCAGGCTACAATGAGCAGTTCTTC
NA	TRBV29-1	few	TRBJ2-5	CSGGQPRETQYF	TGCAGCGGCGGACAGCCTCGGGAGACCCAGTACTTC
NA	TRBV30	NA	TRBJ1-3	CAYKGGPGNTIYF	TGTGCCTATAAAGGGGGTCCTGGAAACACCATATATTTT
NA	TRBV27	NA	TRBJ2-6	CASSDAGVGANVLTF	TGTGCCAGCAGTGATGCAGGGGTTGGGGCCAACGTCCTGACTTTC
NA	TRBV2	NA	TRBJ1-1	CASSEGRGNTEAFF	TGTGCCAGCAGTGAGGGCCGGGGGAACACTGAAGCTTTCTTT
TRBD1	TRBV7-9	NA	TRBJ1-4	CASSLGQGPANEKLFF	TGTGCCAGCAGCCTGGGACAGGGGCCAGCTAATGAAAAACTGTTTTTT
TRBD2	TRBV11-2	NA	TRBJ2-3	CASSLGLAGVGDTQYF	TGTGCCAGCAGCCTTGGACTAGCGGGAGTAGGAGATACGCAGTATTTT
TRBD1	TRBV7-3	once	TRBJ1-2	CASSTLTGDGYTF	TGTGCCAGCAGCACCCTTACAGGGGATGGCTACACCTTC
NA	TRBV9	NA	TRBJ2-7	CASSRPSRESYEQYF	TGTGCCAGCAGCAGACCAAGCAGGGAATCCTACGAGCAGTACTTC
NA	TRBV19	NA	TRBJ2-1	CASSRQSYNEQFF	TGTGCCAGTAGTAGACAGTCCTACAATGAGCAGTTCTTC
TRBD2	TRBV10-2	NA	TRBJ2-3	CASILTSGVTDTQYF	TGCGCCAGCATCCTGACTAGCGGGGTAACAGATACGCAGTATTTT
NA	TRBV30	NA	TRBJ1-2	CAWSAPGMWYGYTF	TGTGCCTGGAGTGCCCCGGGGATGTGGTATGGCTACACCTTC
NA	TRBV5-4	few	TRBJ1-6	CASSFGRGLEPLHF	TGTGCCAGCAGCTTTGGCAGGGGCCTTGAACCCCTCCACTTT